Listed below are T cell receptor beta chains from one sample, sequenced in a study of shared clonotypes between healthy human individuals. Some clones are missing from TCRdb's copy, which holds only in-frame ones; the method was immunoSEQ multiplex PCR. The data contain roughly 2.5 million clones, 85% to 95% of them singletons. The material sequenced was naive CD4+ T cells sorted from blood. These receptors were taken from a man between 18 and 29 years old in good health. Each CDR3 is given with its conserved first and last residue. A D gene is named only where the DNA matches it firmly.

v_call,d_call,cdr3_aa
TRBV9,.,CASRRAGSNTEAFF
TRBV18,.,CASSPSSPKPGAF
TRBV4-1,.,CASSPNEQFF
TRBV5-1,.,CASSFGSASPVEQYF
TRBV7-9,.,CASRRVSGELFF
TRBV7-6,TRBD1,CASSYEPGQSNEKLFF
TRBV5-5,TRBD2,CASSLGRTSGTDTQYF
TRBV7-6,.,CASSPHRTESYGYTF
TRBV5-1,.,CASSPYHSENEQYF
TRBV7-7,.,CASSLARQGASGANVLTF
TRBV9,.,CASSTSGVETQYF
TRBV6-1,TRBD2,CASSGPARLAALNTGELFF
TRBV29-1,TRBD1,CSGLGQGHGYTF
TRBV5-1,.,CASRGAGAQVLTF
TRBV9,.,CASSVGDLYGYTF
TRBV5-1,TRBD2,CASSWTSARRSTGELFF
TRBV5-1,.,CASSLWGDRQETQYF
TRBV28,TRBD1,CAIEDRGPLNEQFF
TRBV2,TRBD2,CASRISGGAHVGQFF
TRBV2,.,CASSDQGGTQYF
TRBV19,TRBD2,CASSTGLASTDTQYF
TRBV6-1,.,CASSVSGVGLTF
TRBV5-1,.,CASSLGQDSSTQYF
TRBV6-1,TRBD1,CASRETGTYGYTF
TRBV19,.,CASSRTGNSYNEQFF
TRBV6-5,.,CASTPRGGFGNTIYF
TRBV6-1,.,CASSYSYWGYNEQFF
TRBV11-2,TRBD2,CASSLVLGLAGVGDEQFF
TRBV28,TRBD1,CASSSTGAGSPLHF
TRBV11-3,.,CASGPRQMNTGELFF